These 31 T cell receptor beta chains share one sample of origin, sequenced in a study of blood T cell repertoires in COVID-19. The data were produced by immunoSEQ multiplex PCR, yet TCRdb's version contains in-frame clones alone and is incomplete. The data contain some 200,000 clones, 80% to 90% of them singletons. The sequenced sample consisted of peripheral blood. These receptors came from a woman in her 70s with COVID-19, enrolled during active disease.

The V and J genes are TRBV25-1 and TRBJ1-6; D unclear. The CDR3 totals 14 residues. The V and J ends lost 1 base and 5 bases respectively, with 6 bases between them. Germline V gives CDR1 MGHDK, CDR2 SYGVNS. The CDR3 loop reads CASSESRDNSPLHF. The CDR3 DNA sequence: TGTGCCAGCAGTGAATCGAGAGATAATTCACCCCTCCACTTT.

The genes are TRBV6-4 and TRBJ2-1, with no clear D. Germline V gives CDR1 MRHNA, CDR2 SNTAGT. This CDR3 is built from 16 residues. V was trimmed by 8 bases and J by 4 bases, leaving 21 bases between them. The CDR3 coding sequence is TGTGCCAGCTCAGGCAGGCCGTCTAACTTATACAATGAGCAGTTCTTC. This encodes CASSGRPSNLYNEQFF.

The chain employs TRBV19 and TRBJ2-1; 9 nucleotides line up with TRBD2. The CDR3 totals 17 residues. Germline CDR1 is LNHDA and CDR2 is SQIVND (reference sequence). Trimming at V came to 0 bases and at J to 4 bases, leaving 7 bases not matched to a gene. CDR3 in amino acids: CASSIDHRTSAYNEQFF. The DNA of the CDR3 is TGTGCCAGTAGTATAGACCATCGGACTAGCGCTTACAATGAGCAGTTCTTC.

This clone was picked up a small number of times. V is TRBV27 and J is TRBJ2-7, with 9 positions matching TRBD2. The germline gives CDR1 MNHEY, CDR2 SMNVEV (reference sequence). This CDR3 region has 17 residues. Losses at the gene ends were 3 bases for V and 0 bases for J; bases not matched to a gene: 9. For the CDR3, the DNA is TGTGCCAGCAGTTTCTCATCTAGCGGGATACTCTCCTACGAGCAGTACTTC. Amino acid sequence: CASSFSSSGILSYEQYF.

The chain carries TRBV19 and TRBJ1-5; D is ambiguous. This CDR3 spans 12 amino acids. Trimming removed 1 base at V and 7 bases at J, with 5 bases between. CDR1 and CDR2 (germline): LNHDA, SQIVND (reference sequence). The CDR3 DNA is TGTGCCAGTAGTATAGTAGAACAGCCCCAGCATTTT. This sequence encodes CASSIVEQPQHF.

This chain joins TRBV5-1 and TRBJ1-2; D gene uncertain. The germline gives CDR1 SGHRS, CDR2 YFSETQ. Trimming took off 0 bases at V and 3 bases at J, with 9 bases between the two ends. The CDR3 spans 14 residues. The CDR3 nucleotides are TGCGCCAGCAGCTTGGTTTTAGCGGACTATGGCTACACCTTC. Protein: CASSLVLADYGYTF.

The chain recombines TRBV5-1 with TRBJ1-1, with 10 bases lining up with TRBD1. In germline, CDR1 is SGHRS, CDR2 YFSETQ. With V trimmed by 1 base and J by 0 bases, 18 bases remained unmatched. The CDR3 loop spans 21 amino acids. Here the CDR3 DNA reads TGCGCCAGCAGCTTGAGGTTGGCAGGGACAGGGGTAGTGGGCATGAACACTGAAGCTTTCTTT. Residues: CASSLRLAGTGVVGMNTEAFF.

The genes are TRBV2 and TRBJ2-2; 11 positions match TRBD2. This CDR3 comprises 15 residues. With 8 bases clipped from V and 0 bases from J, the junction kept 2 bases outside the gene matches. Germline lookup yields CDR1 SNHLY and CDR2 FYNNEI. The chain's CDR3 is CASGGLAANTGELFF. As DNA, the CDR3 is TGTGCCAGCGGGGGACTAGCGGCGAACACCGGGGAGCTGTTTTTT.

This chain uses TRBV6-4 with TRBJ2-1; unclear D gene. The germline V and J ends were trimmed by 3 bases and 2 bases, with 11 bases remaining between them. CDR1 and CDR2 from the germline V gene are MRHNA and SNTAGT. CDR3 length: 15 residues. For the CDR3, the DNA is TGTGCCAGCAGTGAACTTCCAAACCCCTACAATGAGCAGTTCTTC. As protein: CASSELPNPYNEQFF.

This chain connects TRBV4-1 to TRBJ1-2, with D unclear. Trimming shortened V by 4 bases and J by 4 bases, and 16 bases separated the two germline ends. Germline values: CDR1 MGHRA, CDR2 YSYEKL. The CDR3 loop spans 15 amino acids. Here the CDR3 DNA reads TGCGCCAGCAGCCCATTTGGGTCATCGGGCTATGGCTACACCTTC. Amino acids: CASSPFGSSGYGYTF.

The chain links TRBV11-3 to TRBJ2-7; 7 bases align to TRBD1. The V gene end was trimmed by 5 bases and the J gene end by 0 bases; junction bases not matched to a gene: 19. Germline loops: CDR1 SGHNT, CDR2 YENEEA. The CDR3 length is 19 residues. The CDR3 loop is CASSLPGGTVGTSSYEQYF. The CDR3 bases are TGTGCCAGCAGCCTACCAGGGGGTACAGTCGGGACGAGCTCCTACGAGCAGTACTTC. Combining the CDR3 with reference TRBV11-3 and TRBJ2-7 gives the whole variable domain EAGVVQSPRYKIIEKKQPVAFWCNPISGHNTLYWYLQNLGQGPELLIRYENEEAVDDSQLPKDRFSAERLKGVDSTLKIQPAELGDSAVYLCASSLPGGTVGTSSYEQYFGPGTRLTVT.

CDR3 bases: TGTGCCATCAGGGACAGGGACGATCAAGAGACCCAGTACTTC. Residues: CAIRDRDDQETQYF. The chain has TRBV10-3 and TRBJ2-5; 8 nucleotides match TRBD1. The J segment lost 2 bases and the V segment lost 6 bases, leaving 5 bases of the junction unmatched. CDR1 is ENHRY, CDR2 SYGVKD, per germline. This CDR3 region has 14 residues.

The chain carries TRBV6-5 and TRBJ2-7; 13 bases match TRBD2. Trimming at V came to 6 bases and at J to 5 bases, leaving 4 bases not matched to a gene. Looked up from germline, CDR1 is MNHEY and CDR2 is SVGAGI. The CDR3 is made up of 14 amino acids. CDR3 in amino acids: CASSGGLAGNEQYF. The DNA of the CDR3 is TGTGCCAGCAGCGGGGGACTAGCGGGGAACGAGCAGTACTTC.

Here the CDR3 DNA reads TGTGCCAGCAGCATCAGGGGGCCCACTGAAGCTTTCTTT. Amino acids: CASSIRGPTEAFF. V gene TRBV5-4 combines with J gene TRBJ1-1, with 8 bases aligning to TRBD1. Germline CDR1 and CDR2: SGHNT and YYREEE (reference sequence). The V segment lost 4 bases and the J segment 4 bases; nucleotides outside the gene matches: 3. There are 13 residues in the CDR3.

The J gene is TRBJ2-5, the V gene TRBV11-1; TRBD1 aligns across 7 bases. Trimming removed 5 bases from V and 5 bases from J; junction bases left unmatched: 5. Germline CDR1 reads SGHAT; CDR2 reads FQDESV (reference sequence). This CDR3 is 13 amino acids long. The CDR3 bases are TGTGCCAGCAGCCGACAGGGTTTGGAGACCCAGTACTTC. This codes for CASSRQGLETQYF. Supplemented by reference TRBV11-1 and TRBJ2-5, the full variable domain reads EAEVAQSPRYKITEKSQAVAFWCDPISGHATLYWYRQILGQGPELLVQFQDESVVDDSQLPKDRFSAERLKGVDSTLKIQPAELGDSAMYLCASSRQGLETQYFGPGTRLLVL.

The chain recombines TRBV4-3 with TRBJ2-3, with D tentatively TRBD1 (5 bases). Trimming cost V 1 base and J 0 bases, with 17 bases left between them. CDR1 LGHNA and CDR2 YSLEER come from the germline V gene. The CDR3 runs 18 residues. The CDR3 DNA is TGCGCCAGCAGCCAAGCGGTCATTTTTCAGGGTAGCACAGATACGCAGTATTTT. Translating it yields CASSQAVIFQGSTDTQYF.

The CDR3 protein is CASSVQGTGELFF. CDR3 bases: TGTGCCAGTAGTGTACAGGGCACCGGGGAGCTGTTTTTT. V usage is TRBV19 and J usage is TRBJ2-2; tentative D call: TRBD1 (6 bases). V was shortened by 5 bases and J by 4 bases, with 8 bases between the two germline ends. The CDR3 consists of 13 residues. CDR1 LNHDA and CDR2 SQIVND come from the germline V gene (reference sequence).

This chain joins TRBV28 and TRBJ2-7; the match to TRBD1 covers 11 bases. The J segment lost 4 bases and the V segment lost 7 bases, leaving 3 bases of the junction unmatched. Germline V lookup: CDR1 MDHEN, CDR2 SYDVKM. The CDR3 is 13 amino acids. The CDR3 nucleotides read TGTGCCAGCAAGGACAGGGGGCCTTACGAGCAGTACTTC. Residues: CASKDRGPYEQYF.

The chain recombines TRBV9 with TRBJ2-2; 7 nucleotides match TRBD2. CDR1 and CDR2 from the germline V gene are SGDLS and YYNGEE. This CDR3 region has 16 residues. V trimming: 4 bases; J trimming: 1 base; junction bases outside the gene matches: 7. The DNA of the CDR3 is TGTGCCAGCAGCCCTGGGGGGGGTGTGAACACCGGGGAGCTGTTTTTT. It codes for CASSPGGGVNTGELFF. Looking up the rest from reference TRBV9 and TRBJ2-2 gives the full variable domain: DSGVTQTPKHLITATGQRVTLRCSPRSGDLSVYWYQQSLDQGLQFLIQYYNGEERAKGNILERFSAQQFPDLHSELNLSSLELGDSALYFCASSPGGGVNTGELFFGEGSRLTVL.

The DNA for the CDR3 is TGTGCCAGCAGCTTGCCGGGACAGGGAAATGAAAAACTGTTTTTT. This sequence encodes CASSLPGQGNEKLFF. The J gene is TRBJ1-4, the V gene TRBV5-4; 9 bases are shared with TRBD1. The V and J ends lost 1 base and 5 bases, in that order; junction bases with no gene match: 3. The CDR3 loop spans 15 amino acids. Germline lookup yields CDR1 SGHNT and CDR2 YYREEE (reference sequence).

Here the CDR3 reads CASSQTGWNSPLHF. CDR3 bases: TGTGCCAGCAGCCAGACCGGGTGGAATTCACCCCTCCACTTT. The rearrangement links TRBV7-3 to TRBJ1-6, with D unresolved. This CDR3 comprises 14 residues. V was clipped by 5 bases and J by 7 bases, with 12 bases between them. CDR1 is SGHTA and CDR2 is FQGTGA in the germline V gene. Drawing the rest from reference TRBV7-3 and TRBJ1-6, the complete variable domain is GAGVSQTPSNKVTEKGKYVELRCDPISGHTALYWYRQSLGQGPEFLIYFQGTGAADDSGLPNDRFFAVRPEGSVSTLKIQRTERGDSAVYLCASSQTGWNSPLHFGNGTRLTVT.

The rearrangement uses TRBV3-1 (or the pseudogene TRBV3-2) and TRBJ2-1, with TRBD2 matching 7 bases. Germline V lookup: CDR1 LGHDT, CDR2 YNNKEL (reference sequence). V lost 0 bases and J lost 3; bases outside the gene matches: 2. The CDR3 has 15 residues. The CDR3 bases are TGTGCCAGCAGCCAAGATGGGGAGGGCTACAATGAGCAGTTCTTC. Translating gives CASSQDGEGYNEQFF.

The V and J genes are TRBV7-9 and TRBJ1-4, with 7 positions matching TRBD1. The CDR3 runs 15 residues. The junction had 10 bases not matched to a gene; V was cut back by 4 bases and J by 8 bases. Per the germline V gene, CDR1 is SEHNR and CDR2 is FQNEAQ (reference sequence). CDR3 loop: CASSSYRGSGEKLFF. Written as DNA, the CDR3 is TGTGCCAGCAGCTCTTACAGGGGAAGTGGGGAAAAACTGTTTTTT.

This rearrangement joins TRBV28 to TRBJ1-4; perhaps TRBD1 as D (6 bases). The CDR3 runs 14 residues. CDR1 is MDHEN and CDR2 is SYDVKM in the germline V gene. Trimming removed 6 bases from V and 5 bases from J, with 13 bases in between. CDR3 DNA: TGTGCCAGCAGGAAACAGGGATGGAATGAAAAACTGTTTTTT. Amino acid sequence: CASRKQGWNEKLFF.

The J gene is TRBJ1-2, the V gene TRBV10-3; D perhaps matches TRBD1 (6 bases). V lost 6 bases to trimming and J lost 1 base, with 15 bases between them. This CDR3 spans 15 amino acids. CDR1 and CDR2 (germline): ENHRY, SYGVKD. The chain's CDR3 is CAISDFRDNNYGYTF. Here the CDR3 DNA reads TGTGCCATCAGCGACTTCCGGGACAATAACTATGGCTACACCTTC.

This clone was recorded a few times. The chain joins TRBV7-9 to TRBJ2-7, with 14 bases that match TRBD2. V lost 5 bases and J lost 7; bases outside the gene matches: 13. Germline V lookup: CDR1 SEHNR, CDR2 FQNEAQ (reference sequence). This CDR3 spans 17 amino acids. CDR3 protein: CASSILRLAGGQAEQYF. The DNA of the CDR3 is TGTGCCAGCAGCATCCTACGACTAGCGGGAGGGCAGGCAGAGCAGTACTTC.

The CDR3 nucleotides read TGTGCCAGTAGACCGGGGGACGGGGGCAATCAGCCCCAGCATTTT. Amino acid sequence: CASRPGDGGNQPQHF. The chain links TRBV19 to TRBJ1-5; TRBD1 might be the D (5 bases). The length of the CDR3 is 15 residues. V lost 6 bases to trimming and J lost 2 bases, with 14 bases between them. Germline CDR1 LNHDA, CDR2 SQIVND (reference sequence).

The chain couples TRBV9 to TRBJ2-3, with D perhaps TRBD2 (6 bases). Trimming left V 5 bases short and J 0 bases short, with 10 bases between. This CDR3 region has 14 residues. CDR1 SGDLS and CDR2 YYNGEE come from the germline V gene. CDR3 loop: CASSVDYSTDTQYF. The CDR3 bases are TGTGCCAGCAGTGTGGACTATAGCACAGATACGCAGTATTTT.

The gene calls are TRBV30 and TRBJ2-1, with D maybe TRBD1 (6 bases). CDR1 and CDR2 from the germline V gene are GTSNPN and SVGIG (reference sequence). Trimming stripped 0 bases from V and 4 bases from J, with 10 bases between. This CDR3 comprises 14 residues. This CDR3 is CAWSVSGAYNEQFF. As DNA, the CDR3 is TGTGCCTGGAGTGTCTCAGGGGCATACAATGAGCAGTTCTTC.

The CDR3 nucleotides read TGTGCCAGTAGTATTAACGGGAACAATGAGCAGTTCTTC. The encoded protein is CASSINGNNEQFF. The J gene is TRBJ2-1, the V gene TRBV19; a possible D gene is TRBD2 (5 bases). The length of the CDR3 is 13 residues. The germline V and J ends were trimmed by 3 bases and 5 bases, with 8 bases remaining between them. The germline V gene has CDR1 LNHDA and CDR2 SQIVND (reference sequence).

CDR3 protein: CAMGLAGGDTQYF. The CDR3 DNA reads TGTGCCATGGGACTAGCGGGAGGGGATACGCAGTATTTT. This chain links TRBV10-3 with TRBJ2-3; TRBD2 agrees at 16 bases. The CDR3 sequence is 13 residues long. The germline V gene has CDR1 ENHRY and CDR2 SYGVKD. Trimming removed 9 bases from V and 6 bases from J; junction bases left unmatched: 0.